This T cell receptor beta chain was sequenced during a study of neurological immune-mediated disorders. Overall study findings and caveats: TCR clonal expansion peaked in HTLV-1-associated myelopathy patients and was lowest in multiple sclerosis patients.

Trimming took 2 bases from V and 3 from J; bases not matched to a gene: 5. CDR1 ENHRY and CDR2 SYGVKD come from the germline V gene. The CDR3 totals 17 residues. This clonotype was seen ten or more times. As yet, its antigen is unknown. The cDNA was synthesized by means of template-switch 5'RACE, which was carried out with 10-nucleotide random UMIs. TCRdb fed the 5' RACE reads into MiXCR, producing one record per CDR3 protein. The sample consists of approximately 58,000 distinct CDR3 sequences, roughly 10% of them appearing once. Sequencing was carried out using PBMCs. The chain recombines TRBV10-3 with TRBJ2-3; TRBD2 matches 13 bases. The clonotype originates from a man in his sixties in good health. CDR3 in DNA: TGTGCCATCAGTGAGACGACTAGCGGGGGGATAACAGATACGCAGTATTTT. This translates into CAISETTSGGITDTQYF.